This T cell receptor (beta chain) is from a study of T cell responses to AZD1222 COVID-19 vaccine. Only in-frame clones appear in the TCRdb table, and some are missing; sequencing was by immunoSEQ multiplex PCR. This table holds 120,000 or so clones, 90% to 95% found once. As to this clone: Antigen specificity is unknown.

The CDR3 spans 16 residues. CDR1 is PRHDT, CDR2 FYEKMQ, per germline (reference sequence). With 5 bases removed from V and 1 base from J, the gap between germline ends came to 15 bases. Study-level findings and limits: Researchers report vaccine-associated CD4 TCRs spanning spike, with dominance at 160-218 and 743-854. There were mostly white British donors and more females than males, and clonal diversity was possibly underestimated. Sampling that yielded the repertoires occurred only after the peak T cell response.

J is TRBJ2-4 and V is TRBV13, with D tentatively TRBD2 (5 bases). Source: peripheral blood, taken 28 days after the second AZD1222 dose. The clonotype comes from an adult who received the AZD1222 COVID-19 vaccine. CDR3 coding DNA: TGTGCCAGCAGCCCCCGAAGAGGGCTGGCCAAAAACATTCAGTACTTC. This gives the protein CASSPRRGLAKNIQYF. The whole variable domain, remainder taken from reference TRBV13 and TRBJ2-4, is AAGVIQSPRHLIKEKRETATLKCYPIPRHDTVYWYQQGPGQDPQFLISFYEKMQSDKGSIPDRFSAQQFSDYHSELNMSSLELGDSALYFCASSPRRGLAKNIQYFGAGTRLSVL.